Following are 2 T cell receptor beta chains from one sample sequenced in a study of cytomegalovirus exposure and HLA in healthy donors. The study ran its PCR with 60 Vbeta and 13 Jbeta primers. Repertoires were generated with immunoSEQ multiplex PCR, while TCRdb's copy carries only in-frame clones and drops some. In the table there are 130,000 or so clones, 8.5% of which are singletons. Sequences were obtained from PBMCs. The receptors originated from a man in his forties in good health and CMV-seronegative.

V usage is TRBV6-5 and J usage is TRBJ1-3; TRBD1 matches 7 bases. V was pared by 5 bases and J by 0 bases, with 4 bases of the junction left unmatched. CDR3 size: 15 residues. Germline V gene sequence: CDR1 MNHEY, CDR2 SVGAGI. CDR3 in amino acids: CASSRQGSSGNTIYF. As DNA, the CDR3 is TGTGCCAGCAGTAGACAGGGAAGCTCTGGAAACACCATATATTTT.

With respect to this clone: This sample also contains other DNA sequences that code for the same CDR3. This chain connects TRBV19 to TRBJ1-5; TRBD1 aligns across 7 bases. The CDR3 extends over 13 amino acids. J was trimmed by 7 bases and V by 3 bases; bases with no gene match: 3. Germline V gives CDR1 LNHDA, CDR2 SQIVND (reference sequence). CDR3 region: CASSIDRVQPQHF. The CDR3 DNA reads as TGTGCCAGTAGTATCGACAGGGTCCAGCCCCAGCATTTT. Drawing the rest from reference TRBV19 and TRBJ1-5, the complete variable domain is DGGITQSPKYLFRKEGQNVTLSCEQNLNHDAMYWYRQDPGQGLRLIYYSQIVNDFQKGDIAEGYSVSREKKESFPLTVTSAQKNPTAFYLCASSIDRVQPQHFGDGTRLSIL.